This TCR beta chain was sequenced for a study of shared clonotypes between healthy human individuals. Study background: Each donor had three CD4 naive, three CD4 memory, two CD8 naive and one CD8 memory plate.

Details on this clone: What it binds is not known.

In the original processing: ImmunoSEQ junction-only sequences lacked quality scores, so their filtering differed. The protocol was immunoSEQ multiplex PCR, while the TCRdb copy is restricted to in-frame clones and leaves out a portion. Clone size and V and J calls were adopted from that table, with D and trimming inferred from the DNA. The sample lists millions of clones, roughly nine tenths occurring once. General study points: Naive subsets typically showed greater estimated richness than memory subsets.

This CDR3 is built from 14 residues. Deletions cut 7 bases from V and 0 bases from J, with 11 bases between. CDR1 SGHRS and CDR2 YFSETQ come from the germline V gene. The chain carries TRBV5-1 and TRBJ1-3; a possible D gene is TRBD1 (5 bases). This receptor was identified in a man aged 18 to 29 in good health. Sequenced: naive CD4+ T cells sorted from blood. As to subset: CD45RA+ positively selected. The CDR3 reads CASWDPGSGNTIYF. Here the CDR3 DNA reads TGCGCCAGCTGGGACCCAGGCTCTGGAAACACCATATATTTT.